The table lists the clone carrying this T cell receptor beta chain with a few counts. Its antigen is undetermined. Assay used: immunoSEQ multiplex PCR; TCRdb lists only in-frame clones, some missing. The table includes tens of thousands of clones, around 70% detected once. This sample was included in a study of cytotoxic CD8 clonotypes in ibrutinib-treated CLL. In the study overall: Patient counts were 11 relapsed/refractory, some 16 treatment-naive and about 18 IGHV unmutated. Study outcomes and limitations: Clonality, elevated at ibrutinib response, dropped back toward baseline at progression.

The source of this sequence is a human donor with chronic lymphocytic leukemia. The specimen was PBMCs, collected at disease progression, from a patient treated with ibrutinib.

The CDR3 DNA follows: TGTGCCAGCAGTAAGGCGGGGGCCTCCTACGAGCAGTACTTC. Protein product: CASSKAGASYEQYF. The chain is built from TRBV6-5 and TRBJ2-7; D perhaps matches TRBD2 (7 bases). The CDR3 covers 14 residues. CDR1 is MNHEY and CDR2 is SVGAGI in the germline V gene. V was trimmed by 5 bases and J by 0 bases, leaving 11 bases between them.